Below, one T cell receptor (beta chain) is given with its context. Its cognate antigen has yet to be identified. Per-base quality was not reported, and no clone a single base away is much larger than it. A distance of 9 bases separates the germline ends of V and J, which lose 1 base and 5 bases respectively. The germline V gene (reference sequence) yields LGHDT for CDR1 and YNNKEL for CDR2. From the cysteine through the phenylalanine, the CDR3 covers 14 amino acids. Only the CDR3 DNA stays, 42 bases, in frame from base 1. This sample is part of a study of control samples from healthy donors and cancer patients (dated by TCRdb to about 2020). Library creation used the immunoSEQ multiplex PCR assay. TCRdb mirrors the immuneACCESS table, restricted to in-frame sequences. Some clones are absent from its copies; in checked studies, under half trace to an unresolved V gene, and the reason for the others is unknown. Here the sample has roughly 370,000 clones; roughly 90% occur a single time. Clones ranked in the top ten supply about 6.3% of the sample.

The chain couples TRBV3-1 (or the pseudogene TRBV3-2) to TRBJ1-3; too little of a D gene remains to name it. Sequencing used PBMCs. This TCR was sampled from a man aged 40-55 years with head and neck cancer. The sequenced DNA: TGTGCCAGCAGCCAAGGATTTGGGCGAAACACCATATATTTT. Translated, this gives CASSQGFGRNTIYF.